Shown below are 13 T cell receptor beta chains from a single sample sequenced in a study of T cell repertoires in cytomegalovirus infection. One entry per CDR3 protein results from TCRdb running MiXCR on the reads. The profile shows some 500,000 distinct CDR3 sequences, 40% of them singletons. Their cognate antigens are unknown. Sequences were derived from cultured PBMCs, sampled from culture after CMV antigen stimulation. The source of these receptors is a human donor in good health (CMV status not recorded). Some clones in this sample may be carry-over from other donors' samples.

For the CDR3, the DNA is TGTGCCAGCAGCTTCACATGGAACTACGAGCAGTACTTC. This encodes CASSFTWNYEQYF. V and J are TRBV7-2 and TRBJ2-7; D is unclear. CDR1 and CDR2 (germline): SGHTA, FQGNSA. Trimming took off 3 bases at V and 3 bases at J, with 9 bases between the two ends. This CDR3 spans 13 amino acids. The full variable domain, in which reference TRBV7-2 and TRBJ2-7 provide the parts outside the CDR3, is GAGVSQSPSNKVTEKGKDVELRCDPISGHTALYWYRQSLGQGLEFLIYFQGNSAPDKSGLPSDRFSAERTGGSVSTLTIQRTQQEDSAVYLCASSFTWNYEQYFGPGTRLTVT.

The chain uses TRBV7-2 and TRBJ1-5; D not certain. CDR3 length: 13 residues. Germline-derived CDR1 and CDR2 are SGHTA and FQGNSA. Trimming pared 1 base from V and 7 bases from J, leaving 8 bases between. CDR3 bases: TGTGCCAGCAGCTTAGAATACCGACAGCCCCAGCATTTT. Translation gives CASSLEYRQPQHF.

CDR3 sequence reads: CASFEWDTGELFF. The CDR3 nucleotides read TGTGCCAGCTTCGAGTGGGACACCGGGGAGCTGTTTTTT. The genes are TRBV19 and TRBJ2-2; D remains ambiguous. Germline lookup yields CDR1 LNHDA and CDR2 SQIVND (reference sequence). This CDR3 is 13 amino acids long. The V and J ends lost 9 bases and 3 bases respectively, with 11 bases between them.

V and J are TRBV5-4 and TRBJ2-2; 7 bases fit TRBD1. Germline-derived CDR1 and CDR2 are SGHNT and YYREEE (reference sequence). There are 15 residues in the CDR3. With V trimmed by 6 bases and J by 1 base, 6 bases remained unmatched. This CDR3 reads CASKEGTENTGELFF. CDR3 nucleotides: TGTGCCAGCAAAGAGGGGACAGAGAACACCGGGGAGCTGTTTTTT.

In this sample, this clonotype turned up a few times. The CDR3 here is CASSQLYRVGSPLHF. The CDR3 DNA follows: TGCGCCAGCAGCCAGCTCTACAGGGTAGGTTCACCCCTCCACTTT. The V gene is TRBV4-1, the J gene TRBJ1-6; TRBD1 might be the D (6 bases). V was cut by 3 bases and J by 9 bases, with 15 bases left in between. The CDR3 totals 15 residues. Germline assignment: CDR1 MGHRA and CDR2 YSYEKL.

The gene calls are TRBV20-1 and TRBJ2-5, with 7 bases that match TRBD1. The CDR3 has 17 amino acids. Germline-derived CDR1 and CDR2 are DFQATT and SNEGSKA (reference sequence). The V segment lost 0 bases and the J segment 1 base; nucleotides outside the gene matches: 11. The DNA for the CDR3 is TGCAGTGCTAGAGATAGCAGGGGGACGAAGTTCCAAGAGACCCAGTACTTC. Translated, it gives CSARDSRGTKFQETQYF.

A few counts support this clonotype. The CDR3, as DNA: TGTGCGGGCGGGAAAGAAGAGACCCAGTACTTC. It specifies CAGGKEETQYF. This sequence joins TRBV5-4 and TRBJ2-5; TRBD2 is a possible D gene (6 bases). Germline lookup yields CDR1 SGHNT and CDR2 YYREEE (reference sequence). The CDR3 has 11 amino acids.

This clonotype was seen only a few times. This rearrangement joins TRBV7-9 to TRBJ2-2; D gene unclear. The CDR3 has 13 amino acids. The ends were cut back, 7 bases at V and 1 base at J, with 7 bases in the middle. Looked up from germline, CDR1 is SEHNR and CDR2 is FQNEAQ (reference sequence). The CDR3 DNA sequence: TGTGCCAGCACATGGGAGAACACCGGGGAGCTGTTTTTT. It translates to CASTWENTGELFF.

Ten or more counts support this clonotype. This chain joins TRBV7-2 and TRBJ1-2; 8 positions match TRBD1. V shed 4 bases and J 5 bases; nucleotides not matched to a gene: 0. The CDR3 runs to 12 residues. From germline, CDR1 is SGHTA and CDR2 FQGNSA. CDR3 residues: CASSWTGYGYTF. The DNA for the CDR3 is TGTGCCAGCAGCTGGACAGGGTATGGCTACACCTTC. The full variable domain, with the rest looked up from reference TRBV7-2 and TRBJ1-2, is GAGVSQSPSNKVTEKGKDVELRCDPISGHTALYWYRQSLGQGLEFLIYFQGNSAPDKSGLPSDRFSAERTGGSVSTLTIQRTQQEDSAVYLCASSWTGYGYTFGSGTRLTVV.

The chain carries TRBV18 and TRBJ2-7; TRBD1 matches 9 bases. After removal of 3 bases from V and 6 bases from J, the junction contained 3 bases not matched to a gene. The CDR3 runs to 13 residues. CDR1 KGHSH and CDR2 LQKENI come from the germline V gene. The CDR3 reads CASSPRDRAEQYF. The CDR3 DNA reads as TGTGCCAGCTCACCCCGGGACAGGGCCGAGCAGTACTTC. Full variable domain (rest looked up from reference TRBV18 and TRBJ2-7): NAGVMQNPRHLVRRRGQEARLRCSPMKGHSHVYWYRQLPEEGLKFMVYLQKENIIDESGMPKERFSAEFPKEGPSILRIQQVVRGDSAAYFCASSPRDRAEQYFGPGTRLTVT.

This rearrangement joins TRBV28 to TRBJ1-6; D not resolved. The V end was cut by 3 bases, the J end by 7 bases, with 13 bases between. The germline gives CDR1 MDHEN, CDR2 SYDVKM. CDR3 size: 15 residues. In DNA form, the CDR3 reads TGTGCCAGCAGTTTGTTAAAGGCTGGGAATTCACCCCTCCACTTT. This sequence encodes CASSLLKAGNSPLHF.

This chain links TRBV27 with TRBJ2-7, with 13 positions matching TRBD2. Germline V gives CDR1 MNHEY, CDR2 SMNVEV (reference sequence). V trimming: 0 bases; J trimming: 0 bases; junction bases outside the gene matches: 5. The CDR3 extends over 18 amino acids. CDR3 nucleotide sequence: TGTGCCAGCAGTTTATCCCCCTGGACTAGCGGGAGCTCCTACGAGCAGTACTTC. This sequence encodes CASSLSPWTSGSSYEQYF.

This clonotype occurred a few times. V is TRBV12-3 or TRBV12-4 and J is TRBJ2-5, with 8 bases fitting TRBD2. CDR3 length equals 15 residues. V gave up 6 bases and J gave up 5 bases; unmatched junction bases: 11. This chain's CDR3 is CASSLTGTSRETQYF. CDR3 nucleotide sequence: TGTGCCAGCAGCCTGACCGGGACTAGTCGGGAGACCCAGTACTTC.